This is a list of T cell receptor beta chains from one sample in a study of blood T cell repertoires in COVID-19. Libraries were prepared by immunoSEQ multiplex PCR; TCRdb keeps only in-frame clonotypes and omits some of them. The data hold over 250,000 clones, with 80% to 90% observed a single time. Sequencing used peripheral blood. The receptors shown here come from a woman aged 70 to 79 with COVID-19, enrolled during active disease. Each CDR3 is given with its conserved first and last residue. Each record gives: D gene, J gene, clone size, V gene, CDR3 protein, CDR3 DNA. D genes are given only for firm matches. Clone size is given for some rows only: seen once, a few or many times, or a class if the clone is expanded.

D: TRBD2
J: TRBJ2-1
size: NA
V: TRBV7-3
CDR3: CASSPTARTRLNNEQFF
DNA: TGTGCCAGCAGCCCAACCGCGCGGACTAGGTTGAACAATGAGCAGTTCTTC

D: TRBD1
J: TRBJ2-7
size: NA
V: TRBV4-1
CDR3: CASSQEFGTGMNEQYF
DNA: TGCGCCAGCAGCCAAGAATTCGGGACAGGGATGAACGAGCAGTACTTC

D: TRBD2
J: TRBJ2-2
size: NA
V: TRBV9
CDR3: CASTFSGRAGELFF
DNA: TGTGCCAGCACCTTTAGCGGGAGGGCCGGGGAGCTGTTTTTT

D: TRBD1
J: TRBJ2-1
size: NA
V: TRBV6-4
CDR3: CASSEQGVSYNEQFF
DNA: TGTGCCAGCAGTGAACAGGGGGTCTCCTACAATGAGCAGTTCTTC

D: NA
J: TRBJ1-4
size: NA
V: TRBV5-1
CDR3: CASSLSSSSEKLFF
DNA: TGCGCCAGCAGCTTGTCCAGTAGCAGTGAAAAACTGTTTTTT

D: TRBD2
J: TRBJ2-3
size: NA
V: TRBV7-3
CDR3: CASSLNPSGSTDTQYF
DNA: TGTGCCAGCAGCTTAAACCCTAGCGGTAGCACAGATACGCAGTATTTT

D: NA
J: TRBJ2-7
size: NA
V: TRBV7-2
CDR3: CASSLEALTTYEQYF
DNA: TGTGCCAGCAGCTTAGAGGCATTGACTACCTACGAGCAGTACTTC

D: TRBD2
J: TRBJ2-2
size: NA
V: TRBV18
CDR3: CASSRGLAGEDGELFF
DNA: TGTGCCAGCTCACGTGGACTAGCGGGAGAGGACGGGGAGCTGTTTTTT

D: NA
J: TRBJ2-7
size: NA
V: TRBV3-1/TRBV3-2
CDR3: CASSPYPVTEQYF
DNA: TGTGCCAGCAGCCCGTACCCGGTTACCGAGCAGTACTTC

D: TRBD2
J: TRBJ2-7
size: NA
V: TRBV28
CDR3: CASSLSVALADYEQYF
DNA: TGTGCCAGCAGTTTATCGGTTGCCCTAGCGGACTACGAGCAGTACTTC

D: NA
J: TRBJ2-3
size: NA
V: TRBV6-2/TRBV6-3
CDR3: CASSYDREGTDTQYF
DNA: TGTGCCAGCAGTTACGACAGGGAGGGCACAGATACGCAGTATTTT

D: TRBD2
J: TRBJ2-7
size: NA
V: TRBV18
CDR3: CASSGLTGGSYEQYF
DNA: TGTGCCAGCTCCGGGCTCACGGGAGGTTCCTACGAGCAGTACTTC

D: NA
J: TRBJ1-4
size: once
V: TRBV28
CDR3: CASSSAQGENEKLFF
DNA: TGTGCCAGCAGTTCCGCACAGGGTGAGAATGAAAAACTGTTTTTT

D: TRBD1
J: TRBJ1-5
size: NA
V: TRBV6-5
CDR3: CASSLGQGGNQPQHF
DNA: TGTGCCAGCAGTCTTGGACAGGGCGGTAATCAGCCCCAGCATTTT

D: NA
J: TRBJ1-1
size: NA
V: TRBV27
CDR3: CASSSVPGLVTEAFF
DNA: TGTGCCAGCAGTTCGGTGCCGGGATTGGTGACTGAAGCTTTCTTT

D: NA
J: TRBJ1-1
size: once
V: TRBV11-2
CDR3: CASSLARDTEAFF
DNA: TGTGCCAGCAGCTTAGCAAGAGACACTGAAGCTTTCTTT

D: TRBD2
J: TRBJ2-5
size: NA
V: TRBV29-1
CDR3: CSGHSGSGETQYF
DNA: TGCAGCGGCCATAGCGGGAGCGGAGAGACCCAGTACTTC

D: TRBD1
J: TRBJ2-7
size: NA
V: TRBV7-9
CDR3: CASTHLSTGDIDPQQYF
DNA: TGTGCCAGCACCCATCTGTCTACAGGGGACATAGACCCCCAGCAGTACTTC

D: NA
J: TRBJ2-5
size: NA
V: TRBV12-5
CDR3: CASGLGQDLLETQYF
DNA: TGTGCTAGTGGTTTGGGACAGGATCTGTTAGAGACCCAGTACTTC

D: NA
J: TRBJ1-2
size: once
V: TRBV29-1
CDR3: CSVASYGDYGYTF
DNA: TGCAGCGTTGCTTCGTACGGGGACTATGGCTACACCTTC

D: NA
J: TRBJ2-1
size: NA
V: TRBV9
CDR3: CASSVGSYTTGQGRRNEQFF
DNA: TGTGCCAGCAGCGTAGGGTCCTATACTACGGGGCAGGGGCGACGCAATGAGCAGTTCTTC

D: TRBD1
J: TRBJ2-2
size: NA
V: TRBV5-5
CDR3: CASSSGQGSGYWTGELFF
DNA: TGTGCCAGCAGTTCGGGACAGGGATCGGGTTATTGGACCGGGGAGCTGTTTTTT

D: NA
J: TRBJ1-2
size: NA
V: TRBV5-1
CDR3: CASSLQEGANYGYTF
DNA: TGCGCCAGCAGCTTGCAAGAGGGTGCTAACTATGGCTACACCTTC

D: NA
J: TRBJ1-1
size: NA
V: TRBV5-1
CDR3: CASSSGLPNTEAFF
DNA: TGCGCCAGCAGCTCGGGACTGCCGAACACTGAAGCTTTCTTT

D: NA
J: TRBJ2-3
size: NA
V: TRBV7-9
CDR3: CASSLLKGSGTDTQYF
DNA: TGTGCCAGCAGCTTATTGAAGGGGTCTGGCACAGATACGCAGTATTTT